A single T cell receptor (beta chain) is shown here with its context. The antigen remains unidentified. The data derive from a study of siplizumab effects on memory and regulatory T cells. The V and J ends lost 4 bases and 3 bases, in that order; junction bases with no gene match: 9. Germline V gene sequence: CDR1 SNHLY, CDR2 FYNNEI. CDR3 length: 16 residues. The data were produced by immunoSEQ multiplex PCR, yet TCRdb's version contains in-frame clones alone and is incomplete. The data hold 100,000 or so clones, with under 95% observed a single time. Study-wide results and caveats: Proof of suppressive function in proliferating Tregs from siplizumab cultures was not established. Naive T cells were seen as more diverse than memory cells and as major alloresponse contributors. To unstimulated subsets, only a minor fraction of alloreactive clones could be mapped.

Sequences were obtained from CD4+ T cells sorted from blood. This clonotype originated in a human donor in good health. V usage is TRBV2 and J usage is TRBJ1-5; 7 positions match TRBD1. CDR3 coding DNA: TGTGCCAGCAGTGCCGAGTTGGGACAGCTCAATCAGCCCCAGCATTTT. Protein: CASSAELGQLNQPQHF.